This TCR beta chain was profiled in a study of T cells after posttransplantation cyclophosphamide. Study observations and caveats: Tissue-infiltrating T cells from skin or gut overlapped little with blood T cells. TRB clonality was highly associated with recipient CMV seropositivity and reactivation.

A word on this clone: What it binds is not known.

This CDR3 has 15 residues. Germline V gene sequence: CDR1 SGHAT, CDR2 FQNNGV. Trimming left V 5 bases short and J 4 bases short, with 15 bases between. Repertoires were generated with immunoSEQ multiplex PCR, while TCRdb's copy carries only in-frame clones and drops some. This sample has some 61,000 clones, with over 85% found just once. The sequencing sample was made of PBMCs. The receptor was isolated from a woman in her thirties in good health and a related stem cell transplant donor. This chain joins TRBV11-2 and TRBJ1-3; maybe TRBD1 (5 bases). CDR3: CASSGDGQGGNTIYF. The CDR3 DNA follows: TGTGCCAGCAGCGGGGATGGGCAGGGAGGAAACACCATATATTTT.